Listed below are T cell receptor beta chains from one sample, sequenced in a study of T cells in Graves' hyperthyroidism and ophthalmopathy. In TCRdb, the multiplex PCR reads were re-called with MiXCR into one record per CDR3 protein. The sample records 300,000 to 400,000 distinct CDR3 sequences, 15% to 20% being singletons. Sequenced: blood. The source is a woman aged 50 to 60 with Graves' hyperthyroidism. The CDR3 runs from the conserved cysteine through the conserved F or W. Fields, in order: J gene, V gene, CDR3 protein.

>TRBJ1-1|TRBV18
CASSPPSGKAFF
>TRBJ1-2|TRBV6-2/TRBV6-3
CASSYSLGPRGYGYTF
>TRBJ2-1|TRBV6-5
CASSYWPGRNNEQFF
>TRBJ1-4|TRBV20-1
CSARPGQSNEKLFF
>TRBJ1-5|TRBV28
CASSFPGTGDQPQHF
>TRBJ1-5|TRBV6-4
CASSTTGLGSNQPQHF
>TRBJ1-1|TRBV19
CASSMEAWGNTEAFF
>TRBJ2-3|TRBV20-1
CSARDVASGRSSTDTQYF
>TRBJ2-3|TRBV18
CASSPPGWAGTDTQYF
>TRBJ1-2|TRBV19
CASSIFGPSKIDGYTF
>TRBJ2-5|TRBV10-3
CATQTPYQETQYF
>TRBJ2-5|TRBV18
CASSPLATETQYF
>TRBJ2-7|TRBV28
CASSSTGTTAYEQYF
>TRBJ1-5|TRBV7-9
CASSLGASQPQHF
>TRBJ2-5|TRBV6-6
CASSYAFGSGGETQYF
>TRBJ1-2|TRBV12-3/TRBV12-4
CASSSGTGSLGYTF
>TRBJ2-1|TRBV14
CASSQASDPRDEQFF
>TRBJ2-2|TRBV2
CASSGQGAGGELFF
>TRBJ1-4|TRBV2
CASNLIEKEKLFF
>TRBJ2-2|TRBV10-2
CASRQGGFGGELFF
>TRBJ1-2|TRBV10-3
CAINSGREDGYTF
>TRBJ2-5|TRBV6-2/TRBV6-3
CASSYPRGSQETQYF
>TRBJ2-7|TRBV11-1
CASSYDRGDEQYF
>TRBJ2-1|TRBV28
CASNPPGAEQFF
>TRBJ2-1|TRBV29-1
CSVEDPRTLSNEQFF
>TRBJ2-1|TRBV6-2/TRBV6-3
CASSSRGHGEQFF
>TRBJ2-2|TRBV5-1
CASSLPDQGFNTGELFF
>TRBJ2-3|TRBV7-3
CASSPGGRGRTDTQYF
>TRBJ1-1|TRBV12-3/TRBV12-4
CASSGNTPEAFF
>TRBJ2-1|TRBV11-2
CASSLRPTSGISYNEQFF
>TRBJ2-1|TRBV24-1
CATRDPHNEQFF
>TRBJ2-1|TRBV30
CAWRPGTSNSEQFF
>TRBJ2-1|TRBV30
CAWSGDGDWIYNEQFF
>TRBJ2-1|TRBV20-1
CSARQPAEQFF
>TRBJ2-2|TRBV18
CASSPSGTGGPGELFF
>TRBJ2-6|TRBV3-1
CASSPVVAGISGANVLTF
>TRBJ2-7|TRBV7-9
CASSPNAHEQYF
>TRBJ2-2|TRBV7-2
CASSPWPGLKNTGELFF
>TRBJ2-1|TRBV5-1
CASSLVTSGMRVNEQFF
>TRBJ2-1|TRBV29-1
CSVEGPESNEQFF
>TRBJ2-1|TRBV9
CASSVAVHNEQFF
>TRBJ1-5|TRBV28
CASSQDSLNQPQHF
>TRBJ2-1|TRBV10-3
CAIRGLAGGAQFF
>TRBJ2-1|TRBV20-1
CSASRPKPSSCNEQFF
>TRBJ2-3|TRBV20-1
CSASSTGDTQYF